Listed below are T cell receptor beta chains from one sample, sequenced in a study of CD8+ T cells in alopecia areata. Sequencing used immunoSEQ multiplex PCR; TCRdb keeps in-frame clones, though not all of them. The sample has roughly 200,000 clones, approximately 53% seen once. The starting material was CD8+ T cells sorted from blood, obtained at week 24, from a patient treated with tofacitinib. The receptors were sampled from a human donor with alopecia areata. The CDR3 runs from the conserved cysteine through the conserved F or W. D genes are given only for firm matches. Clone size appears in some rows only: once, few, many, or a class for an expanded clone.

j_call clone_size v_call d_call cdr3_aa cdr3_nt
TRBJ1-6 . TRBV4-3 . CASSQDFADNSPLHF TGCGCCAGCAGCCAAGATTTCGCCGATAATTCACCCCTCCACTTT
TRBJ2-1 . TRBV6-5 . CASGTNEQFF TGTGCCAGCGGAACCAATGAGCAGTTCTTC
TRBJ2-3 few TRBV5-1 . CASSSSPTDTQYF TGCGCCAGCAGCTCCAGCCCCACAGATACGCAGTATTTT
TRBJ1-1 . TRBV19 TRBD1 CASSTGDRSTEAFF TGTGCCAGTAGTACTGGGGACAGAAGCACTGAAGCTTTCTTT
TRBJ2-1 many TRBV5-6 . CASSLGGMGSEQFF TGTGCCAGCAGCTTGGGAGGAATGGGAAGTGAGCAGTTCTTC
TRBJ2-7 . TRBV4-2 . CASSQGVNYEQYF TGTGCCAGCAGCCAAGGAGTAAACTACGAGCAGTACTTC
TRBJ2-7 few TRBV29-1 . CSVELYAPDSSYEQYF TGCAGCGTTGAATTATATGCACCTGACAGCTCCTACGAGCAGTACTTC
TRBJ2-3 . TRBV27 . CASSLRSGGGTDTQYF TGTGCCAGCAGTTTAAGGTCGGGCGGAGGCACAGATACGCAGTATTTT
TRBJ2-6 . TRBV11-2 . CASSGVRGRSGANVLTF TGTGCCAGCAGCGGAGTCCGGGGCCGCTCTGGGGCCAACGTCCTGACTTTC
TRBJ1-1 . TRBV10-3 TRBD1 CAIRGTAMNTEAFF TGTGCCATCAGAGGGACAGCCATGAACACTGAAGCTTTCTTT
TRBJ2-1 few TRBV25-1 . CASGTNYYNEQFF TGTGCCAGCGGTACTAACTACTACAATGAGCAGTTCTTC
TRBJ1-2 . TRBV29-1 . CSVEEGGRNYGYTF TGCAGCGTTGAAGAGGGGGGCAGAAACTATGGCTACACCTTC
TRBJ2-1 . TRBV13 TRBD1 CASSFPGQGYNEQFF TGTGCCAGCAGCTTCCCGGGACAGGGCTACAATGAGCAGTTCTTC
TRBJ1-5 once TRBV19 . CASSIAGNQPQHF TGTGCCAGTAGTATAGCTGGCAATCAGCCCCAGCATTTT
TRBJ2-7 . TRBV27 . CASSFGGSYEQYF TGTGCCAGCAGTTTCGGAGGGTCCTACGAGCAGTACTTC
TRBJ2-2 once TRBV30 . CAWSGEARPSGELFF TGTGCCTGGAGTGGTGAGGCTAGGCCGTCCGGGGAGCTGTTTTTT
TRBJ2-4 . TRBV5-6 TRBD1 CASSTETGGAGIQYF TGTGCCAGCAGCACCGAGACAGGGGGCGCAGGCATTCAGTACTTC
TRBJ2-5 . TRBV29-1 TRBD1 CSVEGGVGTGGEKTQYF TGCAGCGTTGAAGGGGGTGTCGGGACAGGGGGCGAGAAGACCCAGTACTTC
TRBJ2-7 few TRBV30 . CAWSGGLSYEQYF TGTGCCTGGAGTGGTGGTCTTTCCTACGAGCAGTACTTC
TRBJ1-1 few TRBV19 . CASSIETVNTEAFF TGTGCCAGTAGTATTGAGACGGTGAACACTGAAGCTTTCTTT
TRBJ2-2 . TRBV29-1 . CSILGSRNTGELFF TGCAGCATCCTGGGATCGCGTAACACCGGGGAGCTGTTTTTT
TRBJ1-5 . TRBV19 . CASSIAAGSQPQHF TGTGCCAGTAGTATAGCAGCAGGGAGCCAGCCCCAGCATTTT
TRBJ1-2 . TRBV6-6 . CATQAGGYTF TGTGCCACCCAAGCGGGGGGCTACACCTTC
TRBJ2-7 . TRBV6-1 . CASSDYKDYEQYF TGTGCCAGCAGTGATTATAAGGACTACGAGCAGTACTTC
TRBJ1-2 . TRBV29-1 . CSVASGLANYGYTF TGCAGCGTTGCCTCAGGGTTAGCTAACTATGGCTACACCTTC
TRBJ2-2 . TRBV27 . CASSLHPTGNTGELFF TGTGCCAGCAGTCTCCACCCGACCGGAAACACCGGGGAGCTGTTTTTT
TRBJ2-5 . TRBV4-3 TRBD2 CASSQLLSGSETQYF TGCGCCAGCAGCCAACTTCTGAGCGGGAGTGAGACCCAGTACTTC
TRBJ2-7 . TRBV5-1 TRBD1 CASSLDSGGGYEQYF TGCGCCAGCAGCTTGGATTCAGGGGGCGGCTACGAGCAGTACTTC
TRBJ1-1 . TRBV27 . CASSLKSANTEAFF TGTGCCAGCAGTTTAAAGTCAGCCAACACTGAAGCTTTCTTT
TRBJ1-1 . TRBV7-9 . CASSLDSGVIEAFF TGTGCCAGCAGCTTAGATTCGGGGGTGATTGAAGCTTTCTTT
TRBJ2-2 . TRBV30 TRBD1 CAWSVGGNTGELFF TGTGCCTGGAGTGTAGGGGGCAACACCGGGGAGCTGTTTTTT
TRBJ1-1 few TRBV13 . CASSLGRRLNEAFF TGTGCCAGCAGCTTAGGCCGAAGGCTTAATGAAGCTTTCTTT
TRBJ2-3 . TRBV29-1 TRBD2 CSVDMAELAYSTDTQYF TGCAGCGTTGATATGGCGGAACTAGCGTATAGCACAGATACGCAGTATTTT
TRBJ1-6 few TRBV7-8 . CASSLGRGNIGSPLHF TGTGCCAGCAGCTTAGGTCGAGGGAATATTGGTTCACCCCTCCACTTT
TRBJ2-7 . TRBV7-2 . CASSLVRSSYEQYF TGTGCCAGCAGCTTAGTGCGGAGCTCCTACGAGCAGTACTTC
TRBJ2-7 . TRBV11-2 . CASSLGYSYEQYF TGTGCCAGCAGCTTAGGATACTCCTACGAGCAGTACTTC
TRBJ1-2 . TRBV7-2 . CASRPRGNLNYGYTF TGTGCCAGCAGGCCGAGGGGGAATCTGAACTATGGCTACACCTTC
TRBJ1-6 . TRBV6-5 TRBD1 CASTSTGENSPLHF TGTGCCAGCACCTCAACAGGGGAGAATTCACCCCTCCACTTT
TRBJ2-2 few TRBV29-1 . CSVQVPFSGNTGELFF TGCAGCGTTCAAGTTCCCTTTAGCGGGAACACCGGGGAGCTGTTTTTT
TRBJ1-2 . TRBV30 . CACPDVAPNYGYTF TGTGCCTGTCCAGACGTGGCACCTAACTATGGCTACACCTTC
TRBJ1-6 once TRBV19 . CASSTSSPAWEGGSALHF TGTGCCAGTAGTACCTCCTCCCCCGCGTGGGAGGGGGGATCGGCCCTCCACTTT
TRBJ2-1 . TRBV7-3 . CASSLNDRSSKFF TGTGCCAGCAGCCTCAACGACAGGTCTTCTAAGTTCTTC
TRBJ2-4 many TRBV10-2 . CASSESLAKNIQYF TGCGCCAGCAGTGAAAGTCTAGCCAAAAACATTCAGTACTTC
TRBJ2-7 . TRBV11-2 . CASSLAKGVFYEQYF TGTGCCAGCAGCTTAGCCAAAGGGGTATTCTACGAGCAGTACTTC
TRBJ1-1 . TRBV25-1 . CASREMNTEAFF TGTGCCAGCCGGGAAATGAACACTGAAGCTTTCTTT
TRBJ1-1 . TRBV30 . CAWMSHEAFF TGTGCCTGGATGAGCCATGAAGCTTTCTTT
TRBJ2-7 . TRBV13 . CASSLKGYRDEQYF TGTGCCAGCAGCCTTAAGGGGTACAGGGACGAGCAGTACTTC
TRBJ2-1 . TRBV6-5 TRBD2 CASSSSGGPEQFF TGTGCCAGCAGTTCTAGCGGGGGGCCTGAGCAGTTCTTC
TRBJ2-2 . TRBV9 . CASTPGSGELFF TGTGCCAGCACCCCTGGGAGTGGGGAGCTGTTTTTT
TRBJ1-1 few TRBV11-2 TRBD1 CASSWTGDEAFF TGTGCCAGCAGCTGGACAGGGGATGAAGCTTTCTTT
TRBJ1-2 . TRBV4-1 . CASSPNRESGYTF TGCGCCAGCAGCCCGAATCGCGAGAGTGGCTACACCTTC
TRBJ1-1 . TRBV30 . CAWSESNTEAFF TGTGCCTGGAGTGAGAGTAACACTGAAGCTTTCTTT
TRBJ1-1 . TRBV9 . CASSPRGGLNTEAFF TGTGCCAGCAGCCCCCGGGGGGGGTTGAACACTGAAGCTTTCTTT
TRBJ2-7 . TRBV6-6 . CASSYSNDEQYF TGTGCCAGCAGTTACTCGAATGACGAGCAGTACTTC
TRBJ1-1 . TRBV29-1 TRBD1 CSVGSGQTEAFF TGCAGCGTTGGGTCGGGACAGACTGAAGCTTTCTTT
TRBJ2-7 . TRBV7-8 TRBD2 CASSLLTSGPYEQYF TGTGCCAGCAGCTTACTGACTAGCGGCCCCTACGAGCAGTACTTC
TRBJ2-7 . TRBV11-2 TRBD1 CASSLGAARGYEQYF TGTGCCAGCAGCTTAGGGGCCGCCAGGGGGTACGAGCAGTACTTC
TRBJ2-7 . TRBV4-3 TRBD2 CASSPLRGGWDEQYF TGCGCCAGCAGCCCGCTCCGGGGGGGCTGGGACGAGCAGTACTTC
TRBJ1-2 . TRBV6-5 . CASSYSEGGYGYTF TGTGCCAGCAGTTACTCCGAAGGGGGCTATGGCTACACCTTC